This T cell receptor (beta chain) was retrieved from a study of T cell changes during pregnancy in multiple sclerosis (dated by TCRdb to between 2018 and 2020). For context, the study as a whole: The study examined how the T cell repertoire changed over the course of pregnancy in women with multiple sclerosis.

Libraries were made using the immunoSEQ multiplex PCR assay. What TCRdb holds here is the immuneACCESS table cut down to in-frame rearrangements. Part of the clones is not present; checked against another copy, under half of the missing clones reflect an unresolved V gene, and the others are unexplained. For this sample the table gives about 79,000 clones, of which 75% to 95% were detected only once. The top ten clones comprise around 0.45% of the sample. The germline V gene encodes CDR1 MRHNA and CDR2 SNTAGT. V and J lose 5 bases and 9 bases, and a span of 17 bases separates them. From its cysteine to its phenylalanine, the CDR3 spans 14 amino acids. Only CDR3 DNA is held: 42 bases, read in frame from base 1. Details on this clone: Its antigen is currently not known. Per-base quality was not reported, and no clone a single base away is much larger than it.

This TCR came from a female donor with multiple sclerosis, enrolled in a pregnancy study. The V gene is TRBV6-4 and the J gene is TRBJ2-1, and the D gene may be TRBD1, 6 bases matching. The material sequenced was CD4+ T cells from peripheral blood mononuclear cells, taken in the second trimester of pregnancy. In nucleotide form, the sequence is TGTGCCAGCAGTAAAGGCAGCTGGGGGCCTGAGCAGTTCTTC. This sequence encodes CASSKGSWGPEQFF.